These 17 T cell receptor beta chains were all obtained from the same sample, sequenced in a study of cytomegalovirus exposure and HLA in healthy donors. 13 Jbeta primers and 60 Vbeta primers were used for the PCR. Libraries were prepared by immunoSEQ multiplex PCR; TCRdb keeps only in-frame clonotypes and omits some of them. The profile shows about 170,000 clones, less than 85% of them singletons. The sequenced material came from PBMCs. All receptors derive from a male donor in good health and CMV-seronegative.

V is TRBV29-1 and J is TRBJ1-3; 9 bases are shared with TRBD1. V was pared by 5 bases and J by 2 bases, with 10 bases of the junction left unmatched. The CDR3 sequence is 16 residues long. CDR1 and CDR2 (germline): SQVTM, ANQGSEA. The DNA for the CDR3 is TGCAGCGTTCGGGACAGGGCCATGGGGACTGGAAACACCATATATTTT. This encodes CSVRDRAMGTGNTIYF.

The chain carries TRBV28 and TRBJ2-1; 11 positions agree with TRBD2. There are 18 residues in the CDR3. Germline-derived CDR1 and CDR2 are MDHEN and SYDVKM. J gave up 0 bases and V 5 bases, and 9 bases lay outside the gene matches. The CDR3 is CASSKAGLAGGSYNEQFF. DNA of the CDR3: TGTGCCAGCAGTAAGGCCGGCCTAGCGGGAGGCTCCTACAATGAGCAGTTCTTC.

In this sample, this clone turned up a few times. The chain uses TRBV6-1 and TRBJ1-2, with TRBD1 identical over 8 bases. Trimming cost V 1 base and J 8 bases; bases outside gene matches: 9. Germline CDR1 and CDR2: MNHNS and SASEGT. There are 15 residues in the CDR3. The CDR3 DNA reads TGTGCCAGCAGTGAAGAACCAGGGGGCGCGGGAGGCTACACCTTC. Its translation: CASSEEPGGAGGYTF.

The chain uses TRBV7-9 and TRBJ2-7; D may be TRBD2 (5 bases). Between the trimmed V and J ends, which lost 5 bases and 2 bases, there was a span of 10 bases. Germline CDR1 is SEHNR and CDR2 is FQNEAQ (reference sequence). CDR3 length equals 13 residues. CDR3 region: CASSRPGTYEQYF. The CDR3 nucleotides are TGTGCCAGCAGCCGACCGGGGACCTACGAGCAGTACTTC.

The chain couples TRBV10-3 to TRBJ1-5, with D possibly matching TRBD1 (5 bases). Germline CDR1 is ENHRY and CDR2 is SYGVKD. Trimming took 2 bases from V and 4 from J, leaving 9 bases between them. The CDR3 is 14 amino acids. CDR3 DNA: TGTGCCATCAGTGAGGCTGGGGGGAATCAGCCCCAGCATTTT. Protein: CAISEAGGNQPQHF.

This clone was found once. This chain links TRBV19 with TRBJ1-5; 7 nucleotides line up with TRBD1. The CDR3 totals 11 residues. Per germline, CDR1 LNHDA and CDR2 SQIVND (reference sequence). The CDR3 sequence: CQGQGNQPQHF. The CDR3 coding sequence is TGTCAAGGACAGGGCAATCAGCCCCAGCATTTT.

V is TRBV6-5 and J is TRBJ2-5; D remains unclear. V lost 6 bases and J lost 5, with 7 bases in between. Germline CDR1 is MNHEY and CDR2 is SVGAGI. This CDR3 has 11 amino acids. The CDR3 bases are TGTGCCAGCAGATCCGGGGAGACCCAGTACTTC. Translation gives CASRSGETQYF.

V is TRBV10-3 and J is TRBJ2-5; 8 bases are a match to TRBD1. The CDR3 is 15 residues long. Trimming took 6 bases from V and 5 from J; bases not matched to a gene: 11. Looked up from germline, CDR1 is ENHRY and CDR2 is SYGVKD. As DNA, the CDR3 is TGTGCCATCAGAGGGACGGACAGGGTCTGGGAGACCCAGTACTTC. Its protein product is CAIRGTDRVWETQYF.

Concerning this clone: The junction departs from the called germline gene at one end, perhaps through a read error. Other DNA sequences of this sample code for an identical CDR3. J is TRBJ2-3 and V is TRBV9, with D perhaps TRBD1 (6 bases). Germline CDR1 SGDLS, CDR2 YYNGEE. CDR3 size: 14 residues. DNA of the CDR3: TGTGCCAGCACAAGAGGGGGAAGCACGGATACGCAGTATTTT. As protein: CASTRGGSTDTQYF.

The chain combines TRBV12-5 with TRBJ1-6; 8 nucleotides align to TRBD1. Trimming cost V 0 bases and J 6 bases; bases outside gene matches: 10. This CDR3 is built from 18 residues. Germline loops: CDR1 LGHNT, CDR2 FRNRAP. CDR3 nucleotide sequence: TGTGCTAGTGGTTTGGTGCCCTCACGACAGGGGCTTAATTCACCCCTCCACTTT. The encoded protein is CASGLVPSRQGLNSPLHF.

As DNA, the CDR3 is TGCAGCGTGCGGGACAGGTGGGAGCAGTACTTC. Its translation: CSVRDRWEQYF. The J gene is TRBJ2-5, the V gene TRBV29-1; 8 bases are a match to TRBD1. This CDR3 region has 11 residues. Unmatched junction bases numbered 8, after V lost 6 bases and J lost 11 bases. Germline loops: CDR1 SQVTM, CDR2 ANQGSEA.

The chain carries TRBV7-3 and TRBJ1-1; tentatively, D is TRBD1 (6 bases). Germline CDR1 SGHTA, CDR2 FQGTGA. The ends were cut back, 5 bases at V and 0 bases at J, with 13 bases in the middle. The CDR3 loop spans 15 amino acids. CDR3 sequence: CASSKAGTLNTEAFF. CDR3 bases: TGTGCCAGCAGCAAGGCAGGGACATTGAACACTGAAGCTTTCTTT.

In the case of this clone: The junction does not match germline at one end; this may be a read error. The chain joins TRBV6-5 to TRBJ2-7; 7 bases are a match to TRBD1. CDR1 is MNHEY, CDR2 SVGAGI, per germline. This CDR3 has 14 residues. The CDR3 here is CASSETGLNYERYF. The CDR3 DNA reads TGTGCCAGCAGTGAGACAGGGCTGAACTACGAGCGGTACTTC.

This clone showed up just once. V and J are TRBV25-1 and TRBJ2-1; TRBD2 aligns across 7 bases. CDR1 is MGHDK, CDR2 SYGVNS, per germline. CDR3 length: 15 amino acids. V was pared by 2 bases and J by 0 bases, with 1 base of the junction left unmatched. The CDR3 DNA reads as TGTGCCAGCAGTGAAGGACTAGTCTCCTACAATGAGCAGTTCTTC. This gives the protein CASSEGLVSYNEQFF.

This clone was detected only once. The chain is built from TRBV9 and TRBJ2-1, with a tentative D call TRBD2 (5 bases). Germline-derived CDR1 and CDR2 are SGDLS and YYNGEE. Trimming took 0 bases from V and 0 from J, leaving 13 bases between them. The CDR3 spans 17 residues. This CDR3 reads CASSVGEGRTSYNEQFF. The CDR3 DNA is TGTGCCAGCAGCGTAGGAGAGGGCCGAACCTCCTACAATGAGCAGTTCTTC.

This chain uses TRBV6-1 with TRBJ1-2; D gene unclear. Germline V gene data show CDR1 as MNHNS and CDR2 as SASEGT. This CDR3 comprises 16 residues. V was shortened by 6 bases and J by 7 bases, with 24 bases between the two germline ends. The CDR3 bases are TGTGCCAGCAGCGAACCGGGGTCCGAAGGTGCCGGTGGCTACACCTTC. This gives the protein CASSEPGSEGAGGYTF.

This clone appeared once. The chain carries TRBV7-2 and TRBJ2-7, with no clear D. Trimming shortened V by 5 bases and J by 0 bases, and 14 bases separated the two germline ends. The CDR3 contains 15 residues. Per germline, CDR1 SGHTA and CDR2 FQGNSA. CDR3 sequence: CASSLRQVVSYEQYF. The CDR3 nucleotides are TGTGCCAGCAGCCTACGGCAGGTTGTCTCCTACGAGCAGTACTTC.